The TCR beta chain under discussion was sequenced for a study of T-cell reconstitution after alpha-beta-depleted transplantation in children. Preparation of the TCRbeta library used unique molecular identifiers. TCRdb redid the calling of the PCR reads with MiXCR, one entry per CDR3 protein. This sample has hundreds of thousands of distinct CDR3 sequences, with over 15% found just once. In germline, CDR1 is ENHRY, CDR2 SYGVKD. The V end lost 6 bases, the J end lost 4 bases, and 22 bases lay between the germline ends. This CDR3 has 16 residues. In its sample, this clonotype was seen many times. The receptor was derived from a human donor who donated a stem cell graft to a child with acute myeloid leukemia. The chain couples TRBV10-3 to TRBJ2-7; D is undetermined. This material consisted of PBMCs from the stem cell graft donor, taken from the stem cell graft. The CDR3 spells CAISGPGSSFSYEQYF. CDR3 DNA: TGTGCCATCAGCGGCCCCGGGTCTTCTTTCTCATACGAGCAGTACTTC.